Each of the 27 T cell receptor beta chains below was sequenced from the same sample in a study of blood T cells in healthy people across ages. A second PCR, run for about 7 to 11 cycles, used a sample-barcoded 5' primer plus a J-beta primer mix. One entry per CDR3 protein results from TCRdb running MiXCR on the 5' RACE reads. Among about 1,400,000 distinct CDR3 sequences listed, roughly 40% were seen once. Sequences were obtained from blood. The receptor set was obtained from a young woman in good health.

V is TRBV14 and J is TRBJ2-7; possibly TRBD2 for D (6 bases). The J call could be wrong; TRBJ2-5 is a better fit for the DNA end. The CDR3 covers 14 residues. From germline, CDR1 is SGHDN and CDR2 FVKESK. CDR3 loop: CASSQPTQRATQYF. CDR3 DNA sequence: TGTGCCAGCAGCCAACCAACCCAGCGGGCGACCCAGTACTTC.

J is TRBJ2-7 and V is TRBV19; 12 positions agree with TRBD1. The trim removed 5 bases at V and 4 bases at J, leaving 3 bases unmatched. The CDR3 spans 14 residues. Germline V gene sequence: CDR1 LNHDA, CDR2 SQIVND (reference sequence). The CDR3 loop is CASSGTGGKYEQYF. The CDR3 region has the DNA TGTGCCAGTAGTGGGACAGGGGGCAAATACGAGCAGTACTTC.

The chain is built from TRBV4-1 and TRBJ2-3, with TRBD2 as a possible D gene (6 bases). With 3 bases removed from V and 0 bases from J, the gap between germline ends came to 19 bases. This CDR3 is 18 amino acids long. CDR1 and CDR2 from the germline V gene are MGHRA and YSYEKL. The CDR3 loop is CASSQRKGSGVSTDTQYF. Written as DNA, the CDR3 is TGCGCCAGCAGCCAGAGGAAGGGTAGCGGAGTAAGCACAGATACGCAGTATTTT.

This clonotype was seen once. This chain connects TRBV3-1 to TRBJ2-1; no definite D call. The J call may be wrong; the DNA end is better matched by TRBJ2-7. The CDR3 is made up of 14 amino acids. Per the germline V gene, CDR1 is LGHDT and CDR2 is YNNKEL (reference sequence). The CDR3 loop is CASSQDLGYNEQYF. For the CDR3, the DNA is TGTGCCAGCAGCCAAGATTTGGGGTACAATGAGCAGTACTTC.

The chain combines TRBV3-1 with TRBJ2-3; 8 bases match TRBD2. V was pared by 4 bases and J by 5 bases, with 11 bases of the junction left unmatched. In germline, CDR1 is LGHDT, CDR2 YNNKEL (reference sequence). The CDR3 totals 16 residues. CDR3 nucleotide sequence: TGTGCCAGCAGCCCCCGAGGAGCGGGAGTGGGAGATACGCAGTATTTT. Translating it yields CASSPRGAGVGDTQYF.

The chain links TRBV6-1 to TRBJ1-5, with D possibly matching TRBD1 (6 bases). The CDR3 has 15 amino acids. The V gene lost 5 bases and the J gene lost 6 bases, with 17 bases spanning the gap. Germline V gene lookup returns CDR1 MNHNS and CDR2 SASEGT. This CDR3 reads CASSTQGSGVQPQHF. The CDR3, as DNA: TGTGCCAGCAGTACACAGGGAAGTGGTGTTCAGCCCCAGCATTTT.

This clonotype was seen a handful of times. The chain recombines TRBV2 with TRBJ2-3; 12 bases fit TRBD2. V lost 8 bases and J lost 6; bases outside the gene matches: 9. The germline CDR1 and CDR2 sequences are SNHLY and FYNNEI. The CDR3 has 15 residues. In nucleotides, the CDR3 is TGTGCCAGCCCGGGACTAGCGGGTTCTTGGGATACGCAGTATTTT. It is translated as CASPGLAGSWDTQYF.

This clonotype was seen more than once but under ten times. V is TRBV5-1 and J is TRBJ2-7; no firm D call. V was trimmed by 0 bases and J by 1 base, leaving 8 bases between them. The CDR3 covers 14 residues. Germline values: CDR1 SGHRS, CDR2 YFSETQ. The CDR3 reads CASSLATWSYEQYF. The CDR3 DNA reads TGCGCCAGCAGCTTGGCTACATGGTCCTACGAGCAGTACTTC.

This clonotype was found many times. A junction boundary mismatches the germline segment, possibly from a read error. The chain recombines TRBV5-1 with TRBJ2-3; unclear D gene. The CDR3 sequence is 13 residues long. Germline loops: CDR1 SGHRS, CDR2 YFSETQ. This CDR3 reads CASSLTFTDTQYF. Here the CDR3 DNA reads TGTGCCAGCAGCCTTACCTTCACAGATACGCAGTATTTT.

The chain carries TRBV27 and TRBJ2-3; TRBD2 agrees at 9 bases. Germline assignment: CDR1 MNHEY and CDR2 SMNVEV (reference sequence). V shed 4 bases, J shed 0 bases, and the junction held 8 bases outside the gene matches. The CDR3 runs 17 residues. The CDR3 region has the DNA TGTGCCAGCAGTTCCGCCTTTAGCGGGGGTAGCACAGATACGCAGTATTTT. Protein product: CASSSAFSGGSTDTQYF.

The sample holds a few counts of this clonotype. CDR3 residues: CASSQLTENQPQHF. The CDR3 region has the DNA TGTGCCAGCAGCCAATTAACCGAGAATCAGCCCCAGCATTTT. V gene TRBV3-1 combines with J gene TRBJ1-5; D is undetermined. This CDR3 is 14 amino acids long. V was shortened by 2 bases and J by 4 bases, with 9 bases between the two germline ends. Germline V lookup: CDR1 LGHDT, CDR2 YNNKEL (reference sequence).

The gene calls are TRBV2 and TRBJ1-5, with D possibly matching TRBD1 (5 bases). The CDR3 totals 15 residues. The V gene's germline CDR1 is SNHLY and CDR2 FYNNEI. Trimming took 2 bases from V and 5 from J, leaving 13 bases between them. The CDR3 DNA follows: TGTGCCAGCAGTGAAACCTCTGGGGGGTATCAGCCCCAGCATTTT. Amino acid sequence: CASSETSGGYQPQHF.

The rearrangement links TRBV5-1 to TRBJ2-1; D possibly matches TRBD1 or TRBD2 (6 bases each). The ends were cut back, 1 base at V and 7 bases at J, with 15 bases in the middle. The CDR3 has 15 amino acids. Germline V gene data show CDR1 as SGHRS and CDR2 as YFSETQ. The DNA for the CDR3 is TGCGCCAGCAGCTTGAGGAACGGAGGGGGGAATGAGCAGTTCTTC. Translated, it gives CASSLRNGGGNEQFF.

The genes are TRBV12-3 or TRBV12-4 and TRBJ2-5; TRBD1 agrees at 7 bases. With the DNA end fitting TRBJ2-1 better, the J assignment may be wrong. The CDR3 has 13 residues. DNA of the CDR3: TGTGCCAGCAGCCTCGACAGGGTCGAGACCCAGTTCTTC. Translating it yields CASSLDRVETQFF.

Concerning this clonotype itself: A much larger clone differs from this one at a single base, so this may be a read error. The rearrangement joins TRBV15 to TRBJ2-1; D is undetermined. Trimming took off 1 base at V and 10 bases at J, with 17 bases between the two ends. Germline V gene lookup returns CDR1 LNHNV and CDR2 YYDKDF (reference sequence). The length of the CDR3 is 15 residues. The CDR3 DNA is TGTGCCACCAGCAGAGTGAGTGACAAGCACTACGAGCAGTTCTTC. Its protein product is CATSRVSDKHYEQFF.

The rearrangement joins TRBV29-1 to TRBJ1-2; 7 bases are a match to TRBD1. Germline CDR1 and CDR2: SQVTM and ANQGSEA. V dropped 6 bases and J dropped 2; count of bases not matched to a gene: 12. The CDR3 covers 15 residues. The CDR3 DNA reads as TGCAGCGTGGACCTTACAGGGGTTGGAAACTATGGCTACACCTTC. Translating it yields CSVDLTGVGNYGYTF. Drawing the rest from reference TRBV29-1 and TRBJ1-2, the complete variable domain is SAVISQKPSRDICQRGTSLTIQCQVDSQVTMMFWYRQQPGQSLTLIATANQGSEATYESGFVIDKFPISRPNLTFSTLTVSNMSPEDSSIYLCSVDLTGVGNYGYTFGSGTRLTVV.

The chain joins TRBV20-1 to TRBJ2-3, with D perhaps TRBD1 (6 bases). Trimming stripped 7 bases from V and 2 bases from J, with 13 bases between. The CDR3 extends over 13 amino acids. Germline CDR1 and CDR2: DFQATT and SNEGSKA (reference sequence). This CDR3 reads CSVTGHHTDTQYF. CDR3 nucleotide sequence: TGCAGTGTTACAGGGCATCACACAGATACGCAGTATTTT.

The chain links TRBV9 to TRBJ1-5; tentative D call: TRBD1 (6 bases). V was pared by 4 bases and J by 8 bases, with 16 bases between. The CDR3 has 14 residues. Germline V gene data show CDR1 as SGDLS and CDR2 as YYNGEE. The CDR3 DNA reads as TGTGCCAGCAGCCTAGGGGGTATAAGGGAGCCCCAGCATTTT. This codes for CASSLGGIREPQHF.

This chain links TRBV15 with TRBJ2-3; 8 bases fit TRBD2. Trimming took 4 bases from V and 1 from J; bases not matched to a gene: 1. The CDR3 loop spans 14 amino acids. Germline V gene data show CDR1 as LNHNV and CDR2 as YYDKDF (reference sequence). CDR3 sequence (DNA): TGTGCCACCAGCAATAGCGGGGGCACAGATACGCAGTATTTT. Translated: CATSNSGGTDTQYF.

The chain has TRBV4-1 and TRBJ2-3; D possibly corresponds to TRBD2 (6 bases). Trimming took 0 bases from V and 4 from J, leaving 20 bases between them. The CDR3 sequence is 18 residues long. Germline-derived CDR1 and CDR2 are MGHRA and YSYEKL. CDR3 DNA: TGCGCCAGCAGCCAAGATCTTGACGAGCGGGCCCTCGCAGATACGCAGTATTTT. Amino acid sequence: CASSQDLDERALADTQYF.

V usage is TRBV6-5 and J usage is TRBJ2-6; 8 nucleotides align to TRBD1. The germline gives CDR1 MNHEY, CDR2 SVGAGI. The CDR3 is 18 amino acids. The junction had 4 bases not matched to a gene; V was cut back by 0 bases and J by 0 bases. The CDR3 DNA reads TGTGCCAGCAGTTACTCGAGGACAGGGACCTCTGGGGCCAACGTCCTGACTTTC. Translated, it gives CASSYSRTGTSGANVLTF.

V gene TRBV12-5 combines with J gene TRBJ2-7; 7 nucleotides line up with TRBD1. The CDR3 covers 15 residues. Germline CDR1 LGHNT, CDR2 FRNRAP. V lost 1 base, J lost 5 bases, and 8 bases stayed unmatched. The CDR3 spells CASGLARQGRDEQYF. In nucleotides, the CDR3 is TGTGCTAGTGGTTTGGCACGACAGGGAAGAGACGAGCAGTACTTC.

This clonotype has only a few counts. This chain uses TRBV7-7 with TRBJ2-3; 15 positions match TRBD2. CDR1 SSHAT and CDR2 FNYEAQ come from the germline V gene (reference sequence). With 5 bases clipped from V and 6 bases from J, the junction kept 6 bases outside the gene matches. The CDR3 covers 16 residues. The CDR3 sequence: CASSRGLAGGVDTQYF. The CDR3 DNA is TGTGCCAGCAGCCGCGGACTAGCGGGGGGGGTCGATACGCAGTATTTT.

This chain joins TRBV5-1 and TRBJ2-3; TRBD2 agrees at 11 bases. This CDR3 is 19 amino acids long. Germline V gene sequence: CDR1 SGHRS, CDR2 YFSETQ. Germline trimming cut 5 bases from V and 6 bases from J; bases unmatched to any gene: 20. CDR3 sequence (DNA): TGCGCCAGCAGTGCACGTAGCGGGAGGGCCCTAATTGCATTGGATACGCAGTATTTT. Protein product: CASSARSGRALIALDTQYF.

The chain is built from TRBV12-5 and TRBJ2-7, with 16 bases matching TRBD2. The CDR3 runs 16 residues. Germline V gives CDR1 LGHNT, CDR2 FRNRAP. V was clipped by 4 bases and J by 1 base; unmatched bases: 1. For the CDR3, the DNA is TGTGCTAGTGGTTGGGGACTAGCGGGAGGGTCCTACGAGCAGTACTTC. Encoded protein: CASGWGLAGGSYEQYF.

This clonotype was observed a single time. The V gene is TRBV12-3 or TRBV12-4, the J gene TRBJ1-2, with D possibly TRBD1 on 6 matching bases. The CDR3 length is 12 residues. Trimming removed 2 bases at V and 8 bases at J, with 9 bases between. CDR3 residues: CASSLRDKGYTF. The CDR3 nucleotides read TGTGCCAGCAGTTTAAGGGACAAGGGCTACACCTTC.

This clonotype was detected a few times. V and J are TRBV25-1 and TRBJ1-6; 8 positions agree with TRBD1. This CDR3 spans 14 amino acids. The V gene end was trimmed by 6 bases and the J gene end by 7 bases; junction bases not matched to a gene: 5. CDR1 is MGHDK and CDR2 is SYGVNS in the germline V gene. The DNA for the CDR3 is TGTGCCAGCAGAACACAGGGGGGAAATTCACCCCTCCACTTT. It codes for CASRTQGGNSPLHF.